Following are 21 T cell receptor beta chains from one sample sequenced in a study of blood T cell repertoires in COVID-19. Clones were read by immunoSEQ multiplex PCR, and TCRdb kept only the in-frame ones, dropping some. There are roughly 76,000 clones in the sample; approximately 90% occur only once, and less than 6% lies in the top ten. The sequenced material came from peripheral blood. These receptors all stem from a woman in her fifties or sixties with active COVID-19.

Here the CDR3 reads CASSQDGQGREKLFF. The CDR3 DNA sequence: TGTGCCAGCAGCCAAGACGGACAGGGTCGCGAAAAACTGTTTTTT. This chain joins TRBV4-2 and TRBJ1-4; 8 positions match TRBD1. The CDR3 totals 15 residues. Germline loops: CDR1 LGHNA, CDR2 YNFKEQ. The junction had 5 bases not matched to a gene; V was cut back by 0 bases and J by 8 bases.

The chain employs TRBV4-1 and TRBJ1-5; 7 nucleotides agree with TRBD1. Germline CDR1 is MGHRA and CDR2 is YSYEKL. The CDR3 runs to 16 residues. With 0 bases clipped from V and 6 bases from J, the junction kept 8 bases outside the gene matches. CDR3 amino acids: CASSQDPDRVGQPQHF. CDR3 DNA sequence: TGCGCCAGCAGCCAAGATCCCGACAGGGTAGGTCAGCCCCAGCATTTT.

This clone was seen a handful of times. The chain joins TRBV7-9 to TRBJ2-1; 8 nucleotides line up with TRBD2. From germline, CDR1 is SEHNR and CDR2 FQNEAQ (reference sequence). The length of the CDR3 is 13 residues. Trimming took 3 bases from V and 6 from J; bases not matched to a gene: 1. In DNA, the CDR3 is TGTGCCAGCAGCTTGAGCGGGGGCAATGAGCAGTTCTTC. It encodes CASSLSGGNEQFF.

V is TRBV7-9 and J is TRBJ1-1; 7 nucleotides match TRBD1. The V gene end was trimmed by 5 bases and the J gene end by 6 bases; junction bases not matched to a gene: 15. Germline V gives CDR1 SEHNR, CDR2 FQNEAQ (reference sequence). CDR3 length: 16 residues. Here the CDR3 reads CASSPSGGRGQSEAFF. The CDR3, as DNA: TGTGCCAGCAGCCCCTCAGGGGGACGGGGGCAGTCTGAAGCTTTCTTT. The whole variable domain, remainder taken from reference TRBV7-9 and TRBJ1-1, is DTGVSQNPRHKITKRGQNVTFRCDPISEHNRLYWYRQTLGQGPEFLTYFQNEAQLEKSRLLSDRFSAERPKGSFSTLEIQRTEQGDSAMYLCASSPSGGRGQSEAFFGQGTRLTVV.

The chain joins TRBV28 to TRBJ2-4, with D tentatively TRBD2 (5 bases). Germline lookup yields CDR1 MDHEN and CDR2 SYDVKM. The V end lost 2 bases, the J end lost 16 bases, and 15 bases lay between the germline ends. This CDR3 is built from 12 residues. The CDR3 DNA reads TGTGCCAGCAGTTTACGGGGTCTTGGGCAATACTTC. Protein: CASSLRGLGQYF.

In this sample, this clone turned up once. The V call is TRBV14, the J call TRBJ1-5; 8 nucleotides agree with TRBD1. The length of the CDR3 is 20 residues. V was clipped by 3 bases and J by 3 bases; unmatched bases: 19. Germline V gene lookup returns CDR1 SGHDN and CDR2 FVKESK. CDR3 in DNA: TGTGCCAGCAGCCACGGACTCCTCCGGGACAGGCGGGGAAACAATCAGCCCCAGCATTTT. It is translated as CASSHGLLRDRRGNNQPQHF.

This chain connects TRBV5-1 to TRBJ2-7, with 9 bases aligning to TRBD2. Germline trimming cut 9 bases from V and 2 bases from J; bases unmatched to any gene: 6. Germline V gene data show CDR1 as SGHRS and CDR2 as YFSETQ. The CDR3 is made up of 13 amino acids. The CDR3 reads CATRSGGTYEQYF. CDR3 bases: TGCGCCACTCGTAGCGGGGGAACCTACGAGCAGTACTTC.

The CDR3 loop reads CASSLPRGMNTEAFF. Here the CDR3 DNA reads TGTGCCAGCAGTTTACCCAGGGGGATGAACACTGAAGCTTTCTTT. The chain uses TRBV28 and TRBJ1-1; 7 bases fit TRBD1. Germline V CDR1 and CDR2: MDHEN, SYDVKM. Trimming took 2 bases from V and 0 from J; bases not matched to a gene: 3. This CDR3 is built from 15 residues.

The V and J genes are TRBV3-1 (or the pseudogene TRBV3-2) and TRBJ2-7, with TRBD2 identical over 8 bases. Germline V gene sequence: CDR1 LGHDT, CDR2 YNNKEL (reference sequence). Trimming cost V 0 bases and J 2 bases; bases outside gene matches: 12. The CDR3 covers 18 residues. The CDR3: CASSQEFTSGGPTYEQYF. CDR3 DNA: TGTGCCAGCAGCCAAGAGTTTACTAGCGGAGGACCCACCTACGAGCAGTACTTC.

This clone was counted once. V and J are TRBV15 and TRBJ1-4, with no clear D. Germline CDR1 and CDR2: LNHNV and YYDKDF (reference sequence). CDR3 length: 15 amino acids. V was cut by 0 bases and J by 4 bases, with 9 bases left in between. This chain's CDR3 is CATSRESKDNEKLFF. Here the CDR3 DNA reads TGTGCCACCAGCAGAGAGAGTAAAGATAATGAAAAACTGTTTTTT. The complete variable domain, with remaining parts taken from reference TRBV15 and TRBJ1-4, reads DAMVIQNPRYQVTQFGKPVTLSCSQTLNHNVMYWYQQKSSQAPKLLFHYYDKDFNNEADTPDNFQSRRPNTSFCFLDIRSPGLGDTAMYLCATSRESKDNEKLFFGSGTQLSVL.

A few counts support this clone. J is TRBJ2-3 and V is TRBV7-6, with 8 bases fitting TRBD2. V was pared by 4 bases and J by 1 base, with 4 bases of the junction left unmatched. Germline V gene sequence: CDR1 SGHVS, CDR2 FNYEAQ. The CDR3 loop spans 15 amino acids. The CDR3 reads CASSSKLAGTDTQYF. CDR3 in DNA: TGTGCCAGCAGCTCAAAACTAGCGGGCACAGATACGCAGTATTTT.

This clone was observed a handful of times. The genes are TRBV4-1 and TRBJ1-6; 7 nucleotides agree with TRBD1. V trimming: 4 bases; J trimming: 12 bases; junction bases outside the gene matches: 12. The CDR3 totals 15 residues. Germline V gene sequence: CDR1 MGHRA, CDR2 YSYEKL. CDR3: CASSRYDRDEGPLHF. The CDR3 bases are TGCGCCAGCAGCCGTTACGACAGGGACGAGGGACCCCTCCACTTT.

As to this clone: The same CDR3 arises from other DNA sequences in this sample as well. The gene calls are TRBV28 and TRBJ1-3; 7 bases line up with TRBD1. The V and J ends lost 6 bases and 1 base, in that order; junction bases with no gene match: 6. Germline assignment: CDR1 MDHEN and CDR2 SYDVKM. The CDR3 totals 15 residues. The DNA of the CDR3 is TGTGCCAGCAGAACAGGGACAGCGTCTGGAAACACCATATATTTT. It codes for CASRTGTASGNTIYF.

The chain joins TRBV19 to TRBJ2-1; possibly TRBD1 for D (6 bases). This CDR3 has 13 amino acids. The germline gives CDR1 LNHDA, CDR2 SQIVND (reference sequence). V was shortened by 11 bases and J by 5 bases, with 16 bases between the two germline ends. CDR3 amino acids: CAARATGNNEQFF. The CDR3 nucleotides read TGTGCCGCCCGAGCCACAGGGAACAATGAGCAGTTCTTC.

This chain uses TRBV13 with TRBJ2-7; possible D gene TRBD2, 5 bases. Trimming pared 6 bases from V and 4 bases from J, leaving 19 bases between. This CDR3 comprises 15 residues. CDR1 and CDR2 from the germline V gene are PRHDT and FYEKMQ (reference sequence). CDR3 coding DNA: TGTGCCAGCAGTTCGGGGTACACCGCCCTGTACGAGCAGTACTTC. Encoded protein: CASSSGYTALYEQYF.

This clone was recorded once. The chain recombines TRBV5-1 with TRBJ2-2; TRBD1 matches 7 bases. V lost 4 bases to trimming and J lost 4 bases; unmatched junction nucleotides: 10. Germline V CDR1 and CDR2: SGHRS, YFSETQ. The CDR3 length is 16 residues. CDR3 region: CASSVSPGTVTGELFF. The CDR3 DNA reads TGCGCCAGCAGCGTCTCCCCCGGGACAGTCACCGGGGAGCTGTTTTTT.

This chain connects TRBV18 to TRBJ2-2; TRBD2 might be the D (5 bases). Germline values: CDR1 KGHSH, CDR2 LQKENI. CDR3 length: 14 residues. Trimming shortened V by 3 bases and J by 5 bases, and 10 bases separated the two germline ends. The DNA of the CDR3 is TGTGCCAGCTCACCGGCTACGGGGACCGGGGAGCTGTTTTTT. Residues: CASSPATGTGELFF.

This chain joins TRBV28 and TRBJ1-4; maybe TRBD1 (5 bases). Germline V gene data show CDR1 as MDHEN and CDR2 as SYDVKM. The V and J ends lost 7 bases and 0 bases respectively, with 18 bases between them. The CDR3 is made up of 17 amino acids. The CDR3 sequence is CASTHPSGGATNEKLFF. CDR3 nucleotide sequence: TGTGCCAGCACCCACCCCAGCGGGGGAGCAACTAATGAAAAACTGTTTTTT.

The chain combines TRBV2 with TRBJ1-5; 8 bases agree with TRBD1. V shed 6 bases and J 4 bases; nucleotides not matched to a gene: 5. This CDR3 has 14 amino acids. CDR1 SNHLY and CDR2 FYNNEI come from the germline V gene. The CDR3 spells CASRSGQVNQPQHF. DNA of the CDR3: TGTGCCAGCAGATCGGGACAGGTGAATCAGCCCCAGCATTTT. The full variable domain, its missing parts supplied by reference TRBV2 and TRBJ1-5, is EPEVTQTPSHQVTQMGQEVILRCVPISNHLYFYWYRQILGQKVEFLVSFYNNEISEKSEIFDDQFSVERPDGSNFTLKIRSTKLEDSAMYFCASRSGQVNQPQHFGDGTRLSIL.

The chain has TRBV14 and TRBJ1-1; TRBD1 is a possible D gene (6 bases). This CDR3 is 13 amino acids long. V lost 5 bases to trimming and J lost 0 bases, with 7 bases between them. Germline V CDR1 and CDR2: SGHDN, FVKESK. CDR3 coding DNA: TGTGCCAGCAGCGAGGGGGTGAACACTGAAGCTTTCTTT. Translating gives CASSEGVNTEAFF.

This sequence joins TRBV7-9 and TRBJ2-7, with TRBD2 matching over 7 bases. The CDR3 is 15 residues long. J lost 1 base, V lost 1 base, and 4 bases had no gene match. Germline V gene lookup returns CDR1 SEHNR and CDR2 FQNEAQ (reference sequence). As DNA, the CDR3 is TGTGCCAGCAGCTTAGAGATCGGGGGGTCCTACGAGCAGTACTTC. This codes for CASSLEIGGSYEQYF.